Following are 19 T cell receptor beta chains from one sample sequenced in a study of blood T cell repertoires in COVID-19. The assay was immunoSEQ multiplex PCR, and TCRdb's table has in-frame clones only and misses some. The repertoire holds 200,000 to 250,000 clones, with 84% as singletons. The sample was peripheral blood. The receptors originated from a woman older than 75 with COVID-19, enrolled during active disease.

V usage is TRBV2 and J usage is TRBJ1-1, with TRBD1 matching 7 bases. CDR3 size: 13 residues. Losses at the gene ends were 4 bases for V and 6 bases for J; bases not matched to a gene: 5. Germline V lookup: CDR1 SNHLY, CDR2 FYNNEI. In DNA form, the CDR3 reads TGTGCCAGCAGTGTTGTGACAGGGCCTGAAGCTTTCTTT. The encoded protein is CASSVVTGPEAFF.

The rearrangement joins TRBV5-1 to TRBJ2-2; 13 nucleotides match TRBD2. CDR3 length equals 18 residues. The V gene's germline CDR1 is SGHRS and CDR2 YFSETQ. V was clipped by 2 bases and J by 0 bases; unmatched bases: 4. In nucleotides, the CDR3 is TGCGCCAGCAGCTTACTGGGACTAGCGGGAACGAACACCGGGGAGCTGTTTTTT. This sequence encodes CASSLLGLAGTNTGELFF.

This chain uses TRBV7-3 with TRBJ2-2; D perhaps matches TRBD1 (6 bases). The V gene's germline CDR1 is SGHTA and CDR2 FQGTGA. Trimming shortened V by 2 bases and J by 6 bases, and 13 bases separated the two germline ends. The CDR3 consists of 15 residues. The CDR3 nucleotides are TGTGCCAGCAGCTTACAAGGGGGTGTTTCCGGGGAGCTGTTTTTT. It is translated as CASSLQGGVSGELFF.

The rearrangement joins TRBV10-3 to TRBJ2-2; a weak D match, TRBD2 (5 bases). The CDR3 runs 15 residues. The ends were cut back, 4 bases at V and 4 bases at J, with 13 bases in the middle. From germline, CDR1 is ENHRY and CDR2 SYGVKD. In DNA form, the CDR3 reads TGTGCCATCAGTGTTCGGCTAGCCCTCACCGGGGAGCTGTTTTTT. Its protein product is CAISVRLALTGELFF.

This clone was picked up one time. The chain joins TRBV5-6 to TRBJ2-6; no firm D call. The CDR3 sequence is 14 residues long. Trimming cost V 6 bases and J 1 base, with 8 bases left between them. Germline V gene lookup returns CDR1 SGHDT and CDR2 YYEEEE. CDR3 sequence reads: CASIPPSGANVLTF. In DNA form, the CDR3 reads TGTGCCAGCATTCCCCCATCTGGGGCCAACGTCCTGACTTTC.

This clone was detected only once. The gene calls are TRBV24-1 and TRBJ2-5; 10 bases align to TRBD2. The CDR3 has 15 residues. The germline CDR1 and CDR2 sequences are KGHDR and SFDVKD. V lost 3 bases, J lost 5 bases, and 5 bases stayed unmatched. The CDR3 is CATSDTSGAGETQYF. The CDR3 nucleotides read TGTGCCACCAGTGATACTAGCGGGGCGGGGGAGACCCAGTACTTC.

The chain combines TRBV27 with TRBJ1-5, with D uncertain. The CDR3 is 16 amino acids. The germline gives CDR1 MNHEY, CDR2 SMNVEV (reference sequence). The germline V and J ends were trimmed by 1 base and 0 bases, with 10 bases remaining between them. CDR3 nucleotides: TGTGCCAGCAGTTTATTCGGGATTTATAGCAATCAGCCCCAGCATTTT. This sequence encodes CASSLFGIYSNQPQHF.

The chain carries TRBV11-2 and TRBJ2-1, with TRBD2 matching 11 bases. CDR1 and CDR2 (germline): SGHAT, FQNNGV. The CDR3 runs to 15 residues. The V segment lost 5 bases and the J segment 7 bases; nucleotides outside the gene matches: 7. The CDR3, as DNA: TGTGCCAGCAGCCCCTCTAGCGGGAGGATAAATGAGCAGTTCTTC. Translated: CASSPSSGRINEQFF.

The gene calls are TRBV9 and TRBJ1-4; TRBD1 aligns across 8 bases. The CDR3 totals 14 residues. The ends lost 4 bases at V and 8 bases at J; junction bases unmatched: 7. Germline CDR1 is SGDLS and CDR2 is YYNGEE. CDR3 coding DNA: TGTGCCAGCAGCAAAGGGACAGGTGGCGAAAAACTGTTTTTT. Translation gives CASSKGTGGEKLFF. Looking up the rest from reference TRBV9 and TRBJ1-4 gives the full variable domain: DSGVTQTPKHLITATGQRVTLRCSPRSGDLSVYWYQQSLDQGLQFLIQYYNGEERAKGNILERFSAQQFPDLHSELNLSSLELGDSALYFCASSKGTGGEKLFFGSGTQLSVL.

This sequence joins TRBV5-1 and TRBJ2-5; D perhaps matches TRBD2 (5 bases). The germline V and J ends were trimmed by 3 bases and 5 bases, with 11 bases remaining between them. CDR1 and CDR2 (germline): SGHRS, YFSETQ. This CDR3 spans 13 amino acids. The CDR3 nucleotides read TGCGCCAGCAGCTCATCGGGATGGGAGACCCAGTACTTC. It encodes CASSSSGWETQYF.

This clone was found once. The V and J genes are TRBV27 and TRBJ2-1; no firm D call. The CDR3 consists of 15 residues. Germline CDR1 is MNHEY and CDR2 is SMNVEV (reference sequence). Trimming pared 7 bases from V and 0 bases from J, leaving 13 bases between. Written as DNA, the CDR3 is TGTGCCAGCAAATCCGGGTCTAGCTCCTACAATGAGCAGTTCTTC. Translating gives CASKSGSSSYNEQFF.

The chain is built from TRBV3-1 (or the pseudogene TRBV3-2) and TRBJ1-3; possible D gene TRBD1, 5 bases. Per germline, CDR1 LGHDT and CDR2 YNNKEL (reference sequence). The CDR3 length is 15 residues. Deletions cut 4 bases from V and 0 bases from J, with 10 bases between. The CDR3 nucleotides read TGTGCCAGCAGCCCAGACAGTCGCTCTGGAAACACCATATATTTT. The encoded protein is CASSPDSRSGNTIYF.

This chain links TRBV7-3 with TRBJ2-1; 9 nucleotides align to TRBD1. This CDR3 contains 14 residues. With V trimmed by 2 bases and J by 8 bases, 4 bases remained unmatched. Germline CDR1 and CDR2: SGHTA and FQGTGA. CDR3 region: CASSLGTGSHEQFF. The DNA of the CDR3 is TGTGCCAGCAGCTTAGGGACAGGGTCCCATGAGCAGTTCTTC.

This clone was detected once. CDR3 sequence (DNA): TGTGCCAGCAGTCTGACTAGCGGGAGGGCCTTTGGGGCCAACGTCCTGACTTTC. This encodes CASSLTSGRAFGANVLTF. The V call is TRBV27, the J call TRBJ2-6, with 14 nucleotides matching TRBD2. V lost 5 bases and J lost 3; bases outside the gene matches: 6. The CDR3 sequence is 18 residues long. Looked up from germline, CDR1 is MNHEY and CDR2 is SMNVEV (reference sequence).

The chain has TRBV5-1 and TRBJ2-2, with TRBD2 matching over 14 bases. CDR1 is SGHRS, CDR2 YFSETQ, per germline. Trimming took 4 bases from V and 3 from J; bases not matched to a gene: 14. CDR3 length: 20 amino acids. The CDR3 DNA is TGCGCCAGCAGCCCGGGACAGGGGGGACTAGCGGGAGTTCACACCGGGGAGCTGTTTTTT. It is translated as CASSPGQGGLAGVHTGELFF.

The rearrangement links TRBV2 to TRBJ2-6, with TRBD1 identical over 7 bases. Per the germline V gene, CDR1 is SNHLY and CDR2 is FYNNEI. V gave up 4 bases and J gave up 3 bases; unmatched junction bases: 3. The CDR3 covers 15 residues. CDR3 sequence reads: CASSVTGDGANVLTF. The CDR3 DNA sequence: TGTGCCAGCAGTGTTACAGGGGATGGGGCCAACGTCCTGACTTTC.

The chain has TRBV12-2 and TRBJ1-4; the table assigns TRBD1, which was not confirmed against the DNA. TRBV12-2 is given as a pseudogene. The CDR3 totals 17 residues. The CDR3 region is CASRLDRHVRGDEKLFF. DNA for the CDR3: TGTGCAAGTCGCTTGGACAGGCACGTAAGGGGGGATGAAAAACTGTTTTTT.

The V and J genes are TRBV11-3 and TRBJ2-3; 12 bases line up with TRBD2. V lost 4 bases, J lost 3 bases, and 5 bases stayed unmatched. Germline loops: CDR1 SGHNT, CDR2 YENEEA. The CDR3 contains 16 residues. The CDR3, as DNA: TGTGCCAGCAGCTCTAGCGGGGGGGCCGGTACAGATACGCAGTATTTT. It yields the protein CASSSSGGAGTDTQYF.

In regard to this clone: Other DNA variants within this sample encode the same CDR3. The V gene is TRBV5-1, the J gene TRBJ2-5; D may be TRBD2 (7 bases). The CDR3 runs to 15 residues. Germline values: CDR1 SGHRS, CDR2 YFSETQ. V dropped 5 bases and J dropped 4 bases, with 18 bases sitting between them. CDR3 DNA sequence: TGCGCCAGCAGAAAGACCGGGGGCGGGGGAGAGACCCAGTACTTC. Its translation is CASRKTGGGGETQYF.